Only one count was recorded for the clone carrying this T cell receptor (beta chain). Its antigen is not known. Germline V gene lookup returns CDR1 WNHNN and CDR2 SYGVQD (reference sequence). The V and J ends lost 3 bases and 5 bases, in that order; junction bases with no gene match: 6. This CDR3 is built from 15 residues. Data came from immunoSEQ multiplex PCR; TCRdb stores just in-frame clones and leaves some out. Counted here are over 80,000 clones, roughly 87% occurring once; the ten biggest clones make up less than 2%. These data belong to a study of siplizumab effects on memory and regulatory T cells. Study findings and constraints: The apparent diversity of naive T cells exceeded that of memory cells, and naive T cells seemed to make a major contribution to the alloresponse. A significant reduction in alloreactive sequences traceable to unstimulated CD4+ memory cells was produced by siplizumab. Suppression by proliferating Tregs derived from siplizumab cultures was not verified. The Treg-derived share of mappable alloreactive CD4+ clones averaged 68.8% with siplizumab and 26.9% in controls.

The chain uses TRBV10-1 and TRBJ2-5; 10 positions match TRBD1. The receptor's source is a human donor in good health. The sequenced material came from Tregs sorted from blood. The CDR3: CASSEQTGGKETQYF. The CDR3 coding sequence is TGCGCCAGCAGTGAACAGACAGGGGGCAAGGAGACCCAGTACTTC.